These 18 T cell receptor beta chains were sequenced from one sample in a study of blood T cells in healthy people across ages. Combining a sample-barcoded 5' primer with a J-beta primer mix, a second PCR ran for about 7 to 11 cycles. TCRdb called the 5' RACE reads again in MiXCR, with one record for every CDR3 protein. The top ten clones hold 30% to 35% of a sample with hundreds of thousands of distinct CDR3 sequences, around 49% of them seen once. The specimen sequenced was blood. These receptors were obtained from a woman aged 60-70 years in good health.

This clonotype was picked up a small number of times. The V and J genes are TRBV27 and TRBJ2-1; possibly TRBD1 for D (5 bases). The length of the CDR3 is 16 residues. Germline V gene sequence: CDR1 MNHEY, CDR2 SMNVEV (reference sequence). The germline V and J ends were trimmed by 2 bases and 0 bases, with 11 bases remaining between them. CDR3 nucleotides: TGTGCCAGCAGTTTAGACAGAGCCAACTCCTACAATGAGCAGTTCTTC. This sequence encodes CASSLDRANSYNEQFF.

Here the CDR3 DNA reads TGTGCCAGCAGCACAGGGTTGAACAATCAGCCCCAGCATTTT. This sequence encodes CASSTGLNNQPQHF. The chain uses TRBV28 and TRBJ1-5, with D possibly being TRBD1 (6 bases). In germline, CDR1 is MDHEN, CDR2 SYDVKM. This CDR3 has 14 amino acids. Between the trimmed V and J ends, which lost 6 bases and 3 bases, there was a span of 12 bases.

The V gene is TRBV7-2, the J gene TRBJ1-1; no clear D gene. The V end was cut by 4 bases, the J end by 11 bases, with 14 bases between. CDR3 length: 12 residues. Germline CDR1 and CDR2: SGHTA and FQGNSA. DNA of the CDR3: TGTGCCAGCAGCTCACTCGGTTCTGTGGCTTTCTTT. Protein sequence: CASSSLGSVAFF.

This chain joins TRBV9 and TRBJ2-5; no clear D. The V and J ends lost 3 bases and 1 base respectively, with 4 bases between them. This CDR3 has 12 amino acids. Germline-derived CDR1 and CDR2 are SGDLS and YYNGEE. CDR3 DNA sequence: TGTGCCAGCAGCGCCACCCAAGAGACCCAGTACTTC. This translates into CASSATQETQYF. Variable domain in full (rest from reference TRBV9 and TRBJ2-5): DSGVTQTPKHLITATGQRVTLRCSPRSGDLSVYWYQQSLDQGLQFLIQYYNGEERAKGNILERFSAQQFPDLHSELNLSSLELGDSALYFCASSATQETQYFGPGTRLLVL.

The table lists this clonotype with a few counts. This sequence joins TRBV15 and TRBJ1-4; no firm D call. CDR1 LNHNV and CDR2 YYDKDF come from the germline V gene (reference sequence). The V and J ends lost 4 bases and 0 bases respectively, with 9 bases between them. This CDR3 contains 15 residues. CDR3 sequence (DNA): TGTGCCACCAGCAACGACGGTGCAACTAATGAAAAACTGTTTTTT. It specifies CATSNDGATNEKLFF.

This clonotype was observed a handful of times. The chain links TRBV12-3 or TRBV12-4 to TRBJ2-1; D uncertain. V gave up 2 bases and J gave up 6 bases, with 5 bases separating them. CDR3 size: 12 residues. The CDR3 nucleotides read TGTGCCAGCAGTTTAAACGGCAATGAGCAGTTCTTC. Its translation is CASSLNGNEQFF.

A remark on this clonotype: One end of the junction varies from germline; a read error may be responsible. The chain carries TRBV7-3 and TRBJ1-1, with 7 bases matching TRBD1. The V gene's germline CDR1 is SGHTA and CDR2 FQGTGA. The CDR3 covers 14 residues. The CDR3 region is CAGSFSGGNTEAFF. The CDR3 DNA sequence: TGTGCCGGCAGTTTTTCAGGGGGGAACACTGAAGCTTTCTTT.

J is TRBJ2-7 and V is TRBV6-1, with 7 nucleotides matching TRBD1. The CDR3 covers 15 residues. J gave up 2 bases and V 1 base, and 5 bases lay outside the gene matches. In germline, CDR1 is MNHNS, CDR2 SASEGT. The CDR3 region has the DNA TGTGCCAGCAGTGAAGTTGGGGACAGCCCCTACGAGCAGTACTTC. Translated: CASSEVGDSPYEQYF.

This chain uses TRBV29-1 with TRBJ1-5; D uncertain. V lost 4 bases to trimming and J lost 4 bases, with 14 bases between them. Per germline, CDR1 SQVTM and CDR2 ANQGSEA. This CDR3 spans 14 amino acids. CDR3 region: CSVGEYGSNQPQHF. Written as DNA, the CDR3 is TGCAGCGTTGGGGAATACGGATCAAATCAGCCCCAGCATTTT.

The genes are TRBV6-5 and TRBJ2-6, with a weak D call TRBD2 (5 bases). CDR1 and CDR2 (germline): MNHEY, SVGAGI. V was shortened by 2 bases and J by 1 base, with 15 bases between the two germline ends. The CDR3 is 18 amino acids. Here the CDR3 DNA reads TGTGCCAGCAGTTACAGTACACATCTAGCTTCTGGGGCCAACGTCCTGACTTTC. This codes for CASSYSTHLASGANVLTF.

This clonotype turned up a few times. CDR3 loop: CSARDWSGKSSYNEQFF. DNA of the CDR3: TGCAGTGCTAGAGATTGGAGCGGGAAGAGCTCCTACAATGAGCAGTTCTTC. The chain has TRBV20-1 and TRBJ2-1; 7 bases are shared with TRBD2. The CDR3 runs 17 residues. Germline V gives CDR1 DFQATT, CDR2 SNEGSKA (reference sequence). The V segment lost 0 bases and the J segment 0 bases; nucleotides outside the gene matches: 8.

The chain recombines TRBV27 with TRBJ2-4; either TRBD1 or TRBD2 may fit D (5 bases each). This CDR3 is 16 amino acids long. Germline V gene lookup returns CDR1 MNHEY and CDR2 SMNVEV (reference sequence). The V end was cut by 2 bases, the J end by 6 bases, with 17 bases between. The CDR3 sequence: CASSLVGATPRNIQYF. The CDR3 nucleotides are TGTGCCAGCAGTTTAGTCGGGGCGACTCCTCGAAACATTCAGTACTTC.

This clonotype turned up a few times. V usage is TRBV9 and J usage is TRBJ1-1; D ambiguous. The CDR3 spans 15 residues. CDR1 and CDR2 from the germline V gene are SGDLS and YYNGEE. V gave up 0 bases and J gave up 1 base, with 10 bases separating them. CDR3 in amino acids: CASSVGVVRNTEAFF. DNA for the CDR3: TGTGCCAGCAGCGTAGGAGTCGTGAGGAACACTGAAGCTTTCTTT.

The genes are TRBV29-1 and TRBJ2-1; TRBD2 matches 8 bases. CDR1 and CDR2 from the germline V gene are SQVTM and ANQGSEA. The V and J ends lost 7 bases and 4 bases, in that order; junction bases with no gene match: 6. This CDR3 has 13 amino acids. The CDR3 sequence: CSAPGLVYNEQFF. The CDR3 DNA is TGCAGCGCTCCGGGACTAGTTTACAATGAGCAGTTCTTC.

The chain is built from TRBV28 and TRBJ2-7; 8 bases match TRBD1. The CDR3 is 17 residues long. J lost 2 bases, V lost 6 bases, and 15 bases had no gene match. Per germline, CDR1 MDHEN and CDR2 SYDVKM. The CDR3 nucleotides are TGTGCCAGCAGACCCATAACCCAGGGGGCCGACGCCTACGAGCAGTACTTC. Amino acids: CASRPITQGADAYEQYF.

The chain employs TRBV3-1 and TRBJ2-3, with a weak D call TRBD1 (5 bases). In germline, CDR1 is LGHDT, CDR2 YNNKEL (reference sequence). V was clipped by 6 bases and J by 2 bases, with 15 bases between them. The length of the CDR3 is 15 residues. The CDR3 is CASRSTAIFTDTQYF. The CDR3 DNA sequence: TGTGCCAGCAGGTCGACAGCTATTTTCACAGATACGCAGTATTTT.

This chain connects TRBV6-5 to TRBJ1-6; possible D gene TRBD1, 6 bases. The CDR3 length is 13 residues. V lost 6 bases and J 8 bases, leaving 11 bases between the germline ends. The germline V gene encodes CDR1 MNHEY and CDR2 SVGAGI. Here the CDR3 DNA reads TGTGCCAGCAGCACAGGGCGCGATTCACCCCTCCACTTT. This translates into CASSTGRDSPLHF.

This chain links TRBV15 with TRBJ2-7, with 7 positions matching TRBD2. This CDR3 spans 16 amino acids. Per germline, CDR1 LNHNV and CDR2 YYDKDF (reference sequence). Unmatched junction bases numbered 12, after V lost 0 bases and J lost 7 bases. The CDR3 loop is CATSRDGSAGAEEQYF. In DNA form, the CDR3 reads TGTGCCACCAGCAGAGATGGGAGTGCGGGAGCTGAAGAGCAGTACTTC.